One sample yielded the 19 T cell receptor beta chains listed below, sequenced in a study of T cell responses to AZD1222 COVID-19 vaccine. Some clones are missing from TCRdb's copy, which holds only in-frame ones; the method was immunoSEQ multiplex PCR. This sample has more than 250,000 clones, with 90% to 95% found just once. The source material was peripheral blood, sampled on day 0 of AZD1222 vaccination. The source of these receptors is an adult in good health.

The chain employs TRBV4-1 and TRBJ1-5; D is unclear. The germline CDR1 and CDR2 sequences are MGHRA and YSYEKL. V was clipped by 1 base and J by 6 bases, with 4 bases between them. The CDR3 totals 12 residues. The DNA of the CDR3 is TGCGCCAGCAGCCAAGGGGGTCAGCCCCAGCATTTT. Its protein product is CASSQGGQPQHF.

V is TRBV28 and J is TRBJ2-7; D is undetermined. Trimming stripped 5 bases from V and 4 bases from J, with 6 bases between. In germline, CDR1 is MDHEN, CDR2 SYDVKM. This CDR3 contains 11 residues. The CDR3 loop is CASSVEYEQYF. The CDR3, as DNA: TGTGCCAGCAGTGTTGAATACGAGCAGTACTTC.

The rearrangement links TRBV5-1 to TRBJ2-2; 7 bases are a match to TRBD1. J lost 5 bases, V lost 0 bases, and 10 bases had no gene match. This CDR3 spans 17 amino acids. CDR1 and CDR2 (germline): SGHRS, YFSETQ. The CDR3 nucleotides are TGCGCCAGCAGCTTGGGGCAACAGGGGAGTAGAACCGGGGAGCTGTTTTTT. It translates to CASSLGQQGSRTGELFF.

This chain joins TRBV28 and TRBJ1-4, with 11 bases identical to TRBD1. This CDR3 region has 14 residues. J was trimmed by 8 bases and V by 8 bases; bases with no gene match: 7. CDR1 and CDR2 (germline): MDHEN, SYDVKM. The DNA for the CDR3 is TGTGCCAGCGAGCCGGGACAGGGGGGGGAAAAACTGTTTTTT. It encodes CASEPGQGGEKLFF.

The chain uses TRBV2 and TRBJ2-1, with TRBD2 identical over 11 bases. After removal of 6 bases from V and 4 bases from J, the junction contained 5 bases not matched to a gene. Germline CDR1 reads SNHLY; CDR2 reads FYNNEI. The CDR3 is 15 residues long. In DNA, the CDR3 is TGTGCCAGCAGCAAACTAGCGGGAGATTACAATGAGCAGTTCTTC. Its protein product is CASSKLAGDYNEQFF. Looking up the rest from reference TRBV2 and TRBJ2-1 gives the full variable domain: EPEVTQTPSHQVTQMGQEVILRCVPISNHLYFYWYRQILGQKVEFLVSFYNNEISEKSEIFDDQFSVERPDGSNFTLKIRSTKLEDSAMYFCASSKLAGDYNEQFFGPGTRLTVL.

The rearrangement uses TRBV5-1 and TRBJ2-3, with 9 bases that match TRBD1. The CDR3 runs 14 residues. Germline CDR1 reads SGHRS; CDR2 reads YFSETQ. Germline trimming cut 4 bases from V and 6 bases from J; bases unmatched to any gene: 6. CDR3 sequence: CASSPGQGTDTQYF. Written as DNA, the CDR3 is TGCGCCAGCAGCCCGGGACAGGGAACCGATACGCAGTATTTT.

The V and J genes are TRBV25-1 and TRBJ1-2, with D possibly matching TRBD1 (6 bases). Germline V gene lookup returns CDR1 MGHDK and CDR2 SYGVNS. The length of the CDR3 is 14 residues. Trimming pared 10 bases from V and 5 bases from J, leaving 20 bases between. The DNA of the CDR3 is TGTGCCACCCACGGGGGGCAACCCCAATATGGCTACACCTTC. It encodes CATHGGQPQYGYTF.

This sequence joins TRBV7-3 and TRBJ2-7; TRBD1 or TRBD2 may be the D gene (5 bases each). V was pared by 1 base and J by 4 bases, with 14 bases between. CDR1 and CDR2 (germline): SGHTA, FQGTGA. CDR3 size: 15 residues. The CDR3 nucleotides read TGTGCCAGCAGCTTAAGTGGGGGAAGCCCGTACGAGCAGTACTTC. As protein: CASSLSGGSPYEQYF.

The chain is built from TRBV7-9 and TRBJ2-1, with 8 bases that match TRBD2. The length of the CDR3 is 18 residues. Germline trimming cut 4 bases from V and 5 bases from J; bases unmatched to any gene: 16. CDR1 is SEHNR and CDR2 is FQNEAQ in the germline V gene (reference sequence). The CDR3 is CASSSPGVAGGIHNEQFF. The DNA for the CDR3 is TGTGCCAGCAGCTCCCCGGGAGTGGCGGGGGGAATCCACAATGAGCAGTTCTTC.

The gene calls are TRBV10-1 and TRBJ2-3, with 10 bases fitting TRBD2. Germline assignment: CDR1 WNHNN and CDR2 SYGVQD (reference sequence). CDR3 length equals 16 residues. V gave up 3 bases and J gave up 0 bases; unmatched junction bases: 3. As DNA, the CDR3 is TGCGCCAGCAGTGACCTGACTAGCGGGAGCACAGATACGCAGTATTTT. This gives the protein CASSDLTSGSTDTQYF.

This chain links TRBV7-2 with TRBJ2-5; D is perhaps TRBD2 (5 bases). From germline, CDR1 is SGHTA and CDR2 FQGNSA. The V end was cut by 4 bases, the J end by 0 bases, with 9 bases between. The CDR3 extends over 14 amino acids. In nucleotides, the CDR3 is TGTGCCAGCAGCTCCTCGGGATACCAAGAGACCCAGTACTTC. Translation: CASSSSGYQETQYF.

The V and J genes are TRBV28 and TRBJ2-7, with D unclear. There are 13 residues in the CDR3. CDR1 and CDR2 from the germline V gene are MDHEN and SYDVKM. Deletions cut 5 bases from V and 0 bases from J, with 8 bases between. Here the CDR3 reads CASSTRSSYEQYF. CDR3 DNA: TGTGCCAGCAGTACCAGGAGCTCCTACGAGCAGTACTTC.

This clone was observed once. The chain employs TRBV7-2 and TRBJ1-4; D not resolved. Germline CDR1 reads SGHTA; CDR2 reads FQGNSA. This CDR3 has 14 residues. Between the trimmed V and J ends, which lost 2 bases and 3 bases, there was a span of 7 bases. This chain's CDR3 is CASSLNGPNEKLFF. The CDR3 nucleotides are TGTGCCAGCAGCTTAAACGGCCCTAATGAAAAACTGTTTTTT.

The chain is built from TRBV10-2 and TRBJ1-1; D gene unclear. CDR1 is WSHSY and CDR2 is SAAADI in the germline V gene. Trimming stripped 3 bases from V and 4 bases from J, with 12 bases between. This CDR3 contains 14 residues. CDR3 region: CASSEAGSATEAFF. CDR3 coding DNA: TGCGCCAGCAGTGAAGCGGGGTCCGCCACTGAAGCTTTCTTT.

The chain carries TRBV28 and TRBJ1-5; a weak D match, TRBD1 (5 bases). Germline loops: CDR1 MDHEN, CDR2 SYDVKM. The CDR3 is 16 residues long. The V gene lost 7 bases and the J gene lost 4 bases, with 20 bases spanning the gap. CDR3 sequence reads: CASTLGGRNWNQPQHF. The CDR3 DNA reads TGTGCCAGCACCCTGGGGGGACGCAACTGGAATCAGCCCCAGCATTTT.

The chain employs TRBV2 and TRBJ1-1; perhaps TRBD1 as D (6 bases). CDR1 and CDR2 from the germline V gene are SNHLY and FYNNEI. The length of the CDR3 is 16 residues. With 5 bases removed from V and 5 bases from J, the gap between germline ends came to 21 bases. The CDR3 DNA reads TGTGCCAGCAGTTCTCTCAACAGGGCTTCAGGGACTGAAGCTTTCTTT. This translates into CASSSLNRASGTEAFF.

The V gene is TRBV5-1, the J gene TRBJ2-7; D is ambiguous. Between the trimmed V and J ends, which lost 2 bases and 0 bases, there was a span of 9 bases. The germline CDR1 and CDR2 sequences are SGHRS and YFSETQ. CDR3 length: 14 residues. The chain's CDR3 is CASSFTGDSYEQYF. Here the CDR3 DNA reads TGCGCCAGCAGCTTTACTGGCGACTCCTACGAGCAGTACTTC.

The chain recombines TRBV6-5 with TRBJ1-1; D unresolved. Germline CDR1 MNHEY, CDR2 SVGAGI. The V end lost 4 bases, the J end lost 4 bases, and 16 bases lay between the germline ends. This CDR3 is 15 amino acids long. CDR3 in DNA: TGTGCCAGCAGTTCCACTAGGGAGGGTTTCACTGAAGCTTTCTTT. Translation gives CASSSTREGFTEAFF.

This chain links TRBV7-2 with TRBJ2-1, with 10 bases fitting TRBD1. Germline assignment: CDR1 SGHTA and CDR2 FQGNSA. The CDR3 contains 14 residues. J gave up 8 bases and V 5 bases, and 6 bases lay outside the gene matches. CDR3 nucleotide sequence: TGTGCCAGCAGCCCCTGGACAGGGGGTCATGAGCAGTTCTTC. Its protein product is CASSPWTGGHEQFF.